In its sample, the clone carrying this TCR beta chain was seen many times. The target antigen is unknown. TCRdb re-called the 5' RACE reads through MiXCR, storing one row per CDR3 protein. The data contain around 100,000 distinct CDR3 sequences, under 6.5% of them singletons. This sample is part of a study of identical twins. Study-level results: Out-of-frame beta sequences exhibited a weaker degree of excess twin sharing.

The CDR3 extends over 11 amino acids. Trimming pared 6 bases from V and 13 bases from J, leaving 10 bases between. Germline-derived CDR1 and CDR2 are MNHNY and SVGAGI (reference sequence). The V gene is TRBV6-6, the J gene TRBJ1-6; the D is unclear. The sample taken for sequencing was memory T cells sorted from blood. This clonotype was obtained from a woman aged 45-65 years in good health. CDR3 in amino acids: CASRAGVPLHF. The DNA of the CDR3 is TGTGCCAGCAGGGCTGGGGTGCCCCTCCACTTT.